This T cell receptor beta chain was identified in a study of beta chain features in type 1 diabetes. Study outcomes and limitations: Across all four CD4+ subsets, people with type 1 diabetes showed modestly shorter TCRB CDR3s.

As to this clone: Its specificity is unknown.

Germline V gene data show CDR1 as SGHRS and CDR2 as YFSETQ. J was trimmed by 0 bases and V by 0 bases; bases with no gene match: 4. The CDR3 has 16 amino acids. The investigators reverse transcribed all of the isolated RNA, so they sequenced expressed TCRB transcripts. Naive, central memory and regulatory T cell samples yielded about 4 million reads on average. The protocol was immunoSEQ multiplex PCR, while the TCRdb copy is restricted to in-frame clones and leaves out a portion. The profile shows 350,000 to 450,000 clones, about 14% of them singletons. Input material: naive CD4+ T cells from blood. This sequence was found in a woman under 30 in good health. The chain couples TRBV5-1 to TRBJ2-7, with 9 bases aligning to TRBD2. The DNA for the CDR3 is TGCGCCAGCAGCTTGGAACCTAGCGGGATCTCCTACGAGCAGTACTTC. Its translation: CASSLEPSGISYEQYF.